This T cell receptor beta chain was recovered during a study of OX40 agonist ivuxolimab in advanced cancers. Clones were sequenced by immunoSEQ multiplex PCR, and TCRdb holds only the in-frame ones, with some missing. The table includes nearly 80,000 clones, approximately 80% detected once. Per germline, CDR1 MDHEN and CDR2 SYDVKM. Trimming removed 2 bases from V and 2 bases from J, with 7 bases in between. The CDR3 loop spans 13 amino acids. This sequence originates from an adult with an advanced solid tumor such as melanoma, head and neck, liver or kidney cancer. The rearrangement joins TRBV28 to TRBJ2-7; D call uncertain. The specimen comprised CD4+ or CD8+ T cells sorted from blood, sampled in a trial of the OX40 agonist ivuxolimab. DNA for the CDR3: TGTGCCAGCAGTTTAGTCAGTCCCTACGAGCAGTACTTC. This codes for CASSLVSPYEQYF.